The next 7 T cell receptor beta chains were all read from a single sample in a study of cytomegalovirus exposure and HLA in healthy donors. Both 60 Vbeta primers and 13 Jbeta primers went into the PCR. Profiling relied on immunoSEQ multiplex PCR, and the TCRdb table lists in-frame clones only, not all of them. This table holds about 78,000 clones, more than 65% found once. Sequencing was done on a sample of PBMCs. These receptors all come from a woman between 40 and 55 years old in good health and CMV-seropositive.

The chain combines TRBV21-1 with TRBJ1-5; the table's D call, TRBD1, was not checked against the DNA. TRBV21-1 is a recognized pseudogene. CDR3 length equals 19 residues. The CDR3 here is CASSKRRTDRVGGNQPQHF. The CDR3 coding sequence is TGTGCCAGCAGCAAACGGCGAACGGACAGGGTAGGAGGCAATCAGCCCCAGCATTTT.

The V call is TRBV18, the J call TRBJ2-1; 11 positions match TRBD2. The CDR3 is 16 residues long. The ends lost 4 bases at V and 2 bases at J; junction bases unmatched: 4. In germline, CDR1 is KGHSH, CDR2 LQKENI. The chain's CDR3 is CASSLTSGGTYNEQFF. The CDR3, as DNA: TGTGCCAGCTCACTAACTAGCGGGGGTACCTACAATGAGCAGTTCTTC.

This chain joins TRBV7-9 and TRBJ2-3; possibly TRBD2 for D (6 bases). Germline V gene lookup returns CDR1 SEHNR and CDR2 FQNEAQ (reference sequence). There are 19 residues in the CDR3. V was trimmed by 1 base and J by 2 bases, leaving 22 bases between them. CDR3 residues: CASSLGVGGPPTYTDTQYF. CDR3 DNA sequence: TGTGCCAGCAGCTTAGGGGTGGGAGGTCCCCCGACGTACACAGATACGCAGTATTTT.

The V gene is TRBV9, the J gene TRBJ2-3; D call uncertain. CDR1 is SGDLS and CDR2 is YYNGEE in the germline V gene. The CDR3 consists of 14 residues. The V end was cut by 2 bases, the J end by 0 bases, with 7 bases between. CDR3 DNA: TGTGCCAGCAGCGTCCAGACTAGCACAGATACGCAGTATTTT. This codes for CASSVQTSTDTQYF.

The CDR3 is CASSAPSGGPEQYF. The CDR3 bases are TGTGCCAGCAGTGCCCCTAGCGGGGGTCCCGAGCAGTACTTC. This chain links TRBV2 with TRBJ2-7; 10 bases are a match to TRBD2. The CDR3 sequence is 14 residues long. V dropped 4 bases and J dropped 6; count of bases not matched to a gene: 6. Germline assignment: CDR1 SNHLY and CDR2 FYNNEI. The variable domain in full, completed from reference TRBV2 and TRBJ2-7, reads EPEVTQTPSHQVTQMGQEVILRCVPISNHLYFYWYRQILGQKVEFLVSFYNNEISEKSEIFDDQFSVERPDGSNFTLKIRSTKLEDSAMYFCASSAPSGGPEQYFGPGTRLTVT.

V is TRBV5-1 and J is TRBJ2-7, with TRBD2 identical over 14 bases. This CDR3 has 15 residues. Germline CDR1 is SGHRS and CDR2 is YFSETQ. Germline trimming cut 2 bases from V and 4 bases from J; bases unmatched to any gene: 2. In DNA, the CDR3 is TGCGCCAGCAGCTTCGGGACTAGCGGGAGTTACGAGCAGTACTTC. It encodes CASSFGTSGSYEQYF.

The chain uses TRBV30 and TRBJ2-5; D ambiguous. The V gene's germline CDR1 is GTSNPN and CDR2 SVGIG (reference sequence). The CDR3 is made up of 12 amino acids. V lost 0 bases and J lost 5, with 7 bases in between. CDR3 DNA: TGTGCCTGGAGTGTTGAGGTGGAGACCCAGTACTTC. Amino acids: CAWSVEVETQYF.